Given below is one T cell receptor beta chain in context. Its antigen is as yet unknown. The record originates from a study of CD8+ T cells in alopecia areata. Overall study findings and caveats: Lesional scalp exceeded normal scalp in clonality, especially in alopecia totalis/universalis.

Germline V gene lookup returns CDR1 MNHEY and CDR2 SMNVEV (reference sequence). V shed 11 bases and J 7 bases; nucleotides not matched to a gene: 7. The CDR3 is made up of 14 amino acids. As the sequencing template, cDNA was produced by extracting RNA and reverse transcribing it. Method: immunoSEQ multiplex PCR; TCRdb's copy keeps in-frame clones and lacks some. Among 150,000 to 200,000 clones, around 55% were seen once, and the ten largest hold over 4%. Cell sorting was applied to PBMCs, and CD4+ and CD8+ T cells were collected. The TCR sequence derives from a human donor in good health. The specimen sequenced was CD4+ T cells sorted from blood. This rearrangement joins TRBV27 to TRBJ2-3; 15 positions match TRBD2. The CDR3 loop reads CARRTSGRGYTQYF. The CDR3 DNA reads as TGTGCCCGCCGGACTAGCGGGAGGGGATATACGCAGTATTTT.